These T cell receptor beta chains were read from a single sample in a study of T cell responses to AZD1222 COVID-19 vaccine. The method was immunoSEQ multiplex PCR; TCRdb's version includes in-frame clones alone and lacks a portion of them. The sample lists about 120,000 clones; 93% were seen once. The sample in question was peripheral blood, obtained on day 0 of AZD1222 vaccination. The origin of the receptors is an adult in good health. CDR3s include the opening cysteine and the closing phenylalanine or tryptophan. D genes are given only for firm matches. A row's size may be missing; if present it is once, few, many or a size class.

NA	TRBJ1-1	TRBV25-1	NA	CASSARSNTEAFF	TGTGCCAGCAGTGCCCGGTCAAACACTGAAGCTTTCTTT
NA	TRBJ1-2	TRBV5-1	TRBD1	CASRLDRAGYTF	TGCGCCAGCAGGTTGGACAGGGCCGGCTACACCTTC
once	TRBJ1-2	TRBV15	TRBD1	CATSRGQGAGGYTF	TGTGCCACCAGCAGAGGACAGGGGGCGGGTGGCTACACCTTC
NA	TRBJ1-2	TRBV19	NA	CASSIAAGSYGYTF	TGTGCCAGTAGTATTGCGGCTGGGTCCTATGGCTACACCTTC
few	TRBJ2-5	TRBV6-4	TRBD2	CASSRLAGDQETQYF	TGTGCCAGCAGTCGACTAGCGGGCGACCAAGAGACCCAGTACTTC
NA	TRBJ2-6	TRBV6-4	NA	CASSEQGFGANVLTF	TGTGCCAGCAGCGAACAGGGATTTGGGGCCAACGTCCTGACTTTC
NA	TRBJ2-3	TRBV5-1	NA	CASSLVGQTDTEF	TGCGCCAGCAGCTTGGTCGGGCAGACAGATACGGAGTTT
NA	TRBJ2-3	TRBV6-2/TRBV6-3	NA	CASSYWTLGTDTQYF	TGTGCCAGCAGTTACTGGACGCTTGGCACAGATACGCAGTATTTT
NA	TRBJ1-5	TRBV7-2	NA	CASSPSSFQPQHF	TGTGCCAGCAGCCCGAGTAGCTTTCAGCCCCAGCATTTT
NA	TRBJ2-3	TRBV7-3	TRBD2	CASSFAAGGDTQYF	TGTGCCAGCAGCTTCGCAGCGGGAGGTGATACGCAGTATTTT
NA	TRBJ1-1	TRBV5-1	NA	CASSLSTGPSNTEAFF	TGCGCCAGCAGCTTGTCAACAGGACCCTCTAACACTGAAGCTTTCTTT
NA	TRBJ1-1	TRBV4-1	TRBD1	CATFKTGTGNTEAFF	TGCGCCACCTTTAAAACCGGGACAGGTAACACTGAAGCTTTCTTT
once	TRBJ2-1	TRBV5-6	TRBD2	CASSSLAGDNEQFF	TGTGCCAGCAGCTCCTTAGCGGGAGACAATGAGCAGTTCTTC
NA	TRBJ2-7	TRBV19	TRBD1	CATSSTGKDEQYF	TGTGCCACCTCCTCGACAGGGAAGGACGAGCAGTACTTC
NA	TRBJ2-1	TRBV3-1/TRBV3-2	TRBD2	CASSHRTSGTSYNEQFF	TGTGCCAGCAGCCACCGGACTAGCGGGACATCCTACAATGAGCAGTTCTTC
NA	TRBJ2-2	TRBV5-1	NA	CASSLALMTNTGELFF	TGCGCCAGCAGCTTAGCCCTTATGACGAACACCGGGGAGCTGTTTTTT
few	TRBJ1-2	TRBV28	TRBD1	CAIETGRKYGYTF	TGTGCCATCGAGACAGGGAGGAAATATGGCTACACCTTC
NA	TRBJ1-5	TRBV19	TRBD1	CASSPIGQGAKRGNQPQHF	TGTGCCAGTAGTCCCATAGGACAGGGGGCGAAACGAGGCAATCAGCCCCAGCATTTT
NA	TRBJ1-6	TRBV4-1	TRBD1	CASSQILAGGRSPLHF	TGCGCCAGCAGCCAAATCCTCGCAGGGGGCCGCTCACCCCTCCACTTT
NA	TRBJ2-5	TRBV19	NA	CASSISGFVRIETQYF	TGTGCCAGTAGTATTTCGGGTTTCGTTAGGATAGAGACCCAGTACTTC
NA	TRBJ1-6	TRBV27	NA	CASSLPGPLNSPLHF	TGTGCCAGCAGTCTACCAGGTCCCTTGAATTCACCCCTCCACTTT
NA	TRBJ1-5	TRBV2	NA	CASSGLTVNQPQHF	TGTGCCAGCAGTGGCTTAACAGTCAATCAGCCCCAGCATTTT
once	TRBJ2-3	TRBV5-4	NA	CASSLFGEAGTDTQYF	TGTGCCAGCAGCCTATTTGGAGAGGCGGGCACAGATACGCAGTATTTT
NA	TRBJ2-3	TRBV18	TRBD2	CASSLYSGSGGDTQYF	TGTGCCAGCTCTCTTTATAGCGGGAGCGGGGGAGATACGCAGTATTTT
NA	TRBJ2-7	TRBV2	TRBD2	CASTIAGGPYEQYF	TGTGCCAGCACTATAGCGGGAGGGCCGTACGAGCAGTACTTC
NA	TRBJ2-1	TRBV28	NA	CASSPVGFNNEQFF	TGTGCCAGCAGTCCCGTCGGGTTTAACAATGAGCAGTTCTTC
NA	TRBJ1-2	TRBV27	TRBD1	CASGGQPAGGYTF	TGTGCCAGCGGGGGACAGCCCGCAGGTGGCTACACCTTC
NA	TRBJ1-1	TRBV6-1	NA	CASSEARTVSSEAFF	TGTGCCAGCAGTGAAGCAAGGACAGTGTCCTCTGAAGCTTTCTTT
NA	TRBJ2-5	TRBV4-2	NA	CASSQEASGDETQYF	TGTGCCAGCAGCCAAGAGGCTTCAGGGGATGAGACCCAGTACTTC
NA	TRBJ1-4	TRBV5-1	NA	CASSLENEKLFF	TGCGCCAGCAGCTTGGAAAACGAAAAACTGTTTTTT
NA	TRBJ2-5	TRBV9	NA	CASSVGGLETQYF	TGTGCCAGCAGCGTCGGGGGCTTGGAGACCCAGTACTTC
NA	TRBJ1-2	TRBV5-1	NA	CASSYTGPDHYGYTF	TGCGCCAGCAGCTACACAGGGCCAGATCACTATGGCTACACCTTC
NA	TRBJ2-1	TRBV27	NA	CASSLNWAGLEYNEQFF	TGTGCCAGCAGTTTAAATTGGGCAGGCTTAGAGTACAATGAGCAGTTCTTC
NA	TRBJ2-7	TRBV7-2	NA	CASSRTLYEQYF	TGTGCCAGCAGCCGGACCCTTTACGAGCAGTACTTC
NA	TRBJ2-1	TRBV11-2	NA	CASSLELDVQFF	TGTGCCAGCAGTTTGGAGCTCGATGTGCAGTTCTTC
NA	TRBJ2-7	TRBV10-3	NA	CAISDPGQTYEQYF	TGTGCCATCAGTGACCCAGGACAGACCTACGAGCAGTACTTC
NA	TRBJ1-3	TRBV19	NA	CASYAGNTIYF	TGTGCCAGTTACGCTGGAAACACCATATATTTT
NA	TRBJ2-5	TRBV7-2	TRBD2	CASSLAGLQKETQYF	TGTGCCAGCAGCTTAGCGGGACTACAAAAAGAGACCCAGTACTTC
NA	TRBJ2-1	TRBV20-1	NA	CSGQVMDEQFF	TGCAGTGGACAGGTAATGGATGAGCAGTTCTTC
NA	TRBJ2-2	TRBV7-2	NA	CASSFYGTGELFF	TGTGCCAGCAGCTTCTACGGCACCGGGGAGCTGTTTTTT
NA	TRBJ2-1	TRBV30	TRBD2	CAWSVGTFRGDEQFF	TGTGCCTGGAGTGTAGGGACTTTTCGGGGGGATGAGCAGTTCTTC
NA	TRBJ1-6	TRBV5-4	TRBD1	CASSTRDRETPLHF	TGTGCCAGCAGCACCAGGGACAGGGAGACACCCCTCCACTTT